This TCR beta chain was recorded in a study of identical twins. MiXCR was run by TCRdb on the 5' RACE reads, yielding one entry per CDR3 protein. The sample lists hundreds of thousands of distinct CDR3 sequences, 21% occurring once. Regarding the study as a whole: Excess sharing by twins proved weaker in beta out-of-frame sequences. Conclusions were drawn cross-sectionally by statistical analysis, without following the same donors.

This CDR3 has 14 residues. The V and J ends lost 5 bases and 6 bases, in that order; junction bases with no gene match: 5. Germline assignment: CDR1 SGHTA and CDR2 FQGNSA. This clonotype was counted a few times. Its antigen is unidentified. These same data were also listed under a study on T cells expressing NK-cell markers.

Sequencing used PBMCs. This sequence originates from a woman aged 18-30 years in good health. The chain couples TRBV7-2 to TRBJ2-3; 10 bases match TRBD1. The CDR3 nucleotides read TGTGCCAGCAGCGTCCGGACAGGGGGTGATACGCAGTATTTT. Its translation: CASSVRTGGDTQYF.